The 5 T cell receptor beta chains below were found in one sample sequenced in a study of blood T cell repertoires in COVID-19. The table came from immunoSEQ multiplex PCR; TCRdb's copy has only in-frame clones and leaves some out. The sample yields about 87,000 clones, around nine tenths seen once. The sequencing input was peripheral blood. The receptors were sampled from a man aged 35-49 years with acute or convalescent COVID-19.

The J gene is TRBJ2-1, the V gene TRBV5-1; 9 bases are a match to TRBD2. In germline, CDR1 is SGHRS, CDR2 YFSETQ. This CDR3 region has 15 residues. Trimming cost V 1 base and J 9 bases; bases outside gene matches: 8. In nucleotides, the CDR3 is TGCGCCAGCAGCTTGTGGGCTAGCGGGAAAGGTGAGCAGTTCTTC. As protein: CASSLWASGKGEQFF.

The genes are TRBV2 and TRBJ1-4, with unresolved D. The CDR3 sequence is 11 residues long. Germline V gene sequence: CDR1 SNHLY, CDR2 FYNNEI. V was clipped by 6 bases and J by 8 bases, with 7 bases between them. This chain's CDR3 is CASRLAEKLFF. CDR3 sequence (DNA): TGTGCCAGCAGACTCGCCGAAAAACTGTTTTTT.

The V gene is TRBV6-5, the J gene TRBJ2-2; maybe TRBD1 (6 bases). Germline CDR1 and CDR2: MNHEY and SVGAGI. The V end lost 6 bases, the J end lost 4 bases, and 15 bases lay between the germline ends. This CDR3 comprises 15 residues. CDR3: CASSHRVSGTGELFF. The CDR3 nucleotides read TGTGCCAGCAGCCACAGGGTTTCGGGCACCGGGGAGCTGTTTTTT.

CDR3 DNA: TGTGCCAGCAGTTTGAGGGCCGGGACTGAAGCTTTCTTT. Its protein product is CASSLRAGTEAFF. The V call is TRBV12-3 or TRBV12-4, the J call TRBJ1-1; D is unresolved. The germline V and J ends were trimmed by 3 bases and 5 bases, with 10 bases remaining between them. The CDR3 length is 13 residues.

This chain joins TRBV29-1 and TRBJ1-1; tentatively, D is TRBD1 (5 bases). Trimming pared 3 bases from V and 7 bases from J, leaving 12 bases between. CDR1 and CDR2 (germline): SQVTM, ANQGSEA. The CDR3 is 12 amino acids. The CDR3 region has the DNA TGCAGCGTTGATCTGGGGCCGTTTGAAGCTTTCTTT. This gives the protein CSVDLGPFEAFF.